Below, 27 T cell receptor beta chains from the same sample are listed, as sequenced in a study of T-cell memory formation after mild COVID-19. TCRdb re-analysed the 5' RACE reads in MiXCR, keeping a single row per CDR3 protein. The sample includes around 250,000 distinct CDR3 sequences, approximately 10% of them seen just once. Sequenced material: PBMCs or a T cell subset sorted from them (not recorded which). These receptors all come from a man aged 18 to 30 who had mild COVID-19 (a few samples of this study predate the infection). Cell type and time point are not known.

This clonotype has more than one count but fewer than ten. V usage is TRBV7-9 and J usage is TRBJ2-3, with 9 bases lining up with TRBD1. The CDR3 sequence is 15 residues long. V dropped 3 bases and J dropped 4; count of bases not matched to a gene: 5. From germline, CDR1 is SEHNR and CDR2 FQNEAQ (reference sequence). CDR3 nucleotide sequence: TGTGCCAGCAGCTTCGGTACAGGGGGCTCAGATACGCAGTATTTT. Amino acid sequence: CASSFGTGGSDTQYF.

This clonotype appeared a single time. The rearrangement joins TRBV18 to TRBJ1-3, with TRBD1 as a possible D gene (6 bases). V lost 3 bases to trimming and J lost 3 bases, with 12 bases between them. There are 15 residues in the CDR3. Germline V gene lookup returns CDR1 KGHSH and CDR2 LQKENI. The CDR3 DNA reads as TGTGCCAGCTCACCCGGGACACCTCGTGGAAACACCATATATTTT. Protein product: CASSPGTPRGNTIYF.

This clonotype was seen at least ten times. V gene TRBV7-2 combines with J gene TRBJ1-6, with 7 nucleotides matching TRBD1. This CDR3 is 14 amino acids long. The germline CDR1 and CDR2 sequences are SGHTA and FQGNSA. Germline trimming cut 3 bases from V and 7 bases from J; bases unmatched to any gene: 3. The CDR3 coding sequence is TGTGCCAGCAGCTTTAAACAGGGGAATTCACCCCTCCACTTT. Protein sequence: CASSFKQGNSPLHF.

This clonotype has a handful of counts. The gene calls are TRBV7-3 and TRBJ2-2; 7 bases are a match to TRBD1. In germline, CDR1 is SGHTA, CDR2 FQGTGA. CDR3 length: 15 amino acids. The J segment lost 5 bases and the V segment lost 0 bases, leaving 3 bases of the junction unmatched. CDR3 bases: TGTGCCAGCAGCTTAACCGGGACAGCGACCGGGGAGCTGTTTTTT. Translated, it gives CASSLTGTATGELFF.

The genes are TRBV12-3 or TRBV12-4 and TRBJ1-1; D is possibly TRBD1 (5 bases). The length of the CDR3 is 15 residues. The V end was cut by 6 bases, the J end by 4 bases, with 18 bases between. CDR3 nucleotides: TGTGCCAGCAGCCCCAAGGGGTGGACAAGCACTGAAGCTTTCTTT. It translates to CASSPKGWTSTEAFF.

This clonotype was seen only a few times. The chain couples TRBV6-5 to TRBJ2-7, with D tentatively TRBD1 or TRBD2 (5 bases each). Per the germline V gene, CDR1 is MNHEY and CDR2 is SVGAGI. This CDR3 comprises 13 residues. V shed 0 bases and J shed 6 bases, with 9 bases lying between them. In nucleotides, the CDR3 is TGTGCCAGCAGTTACTCGCCCGGGACCGAGCAGTACGTC. It translates to CASSYSPGTEQYV.

This clonotype was counted many times. The chain links TRBV21-1 to TRBJ2-4. TRBV21-1 is labeled a pseudogene. CDR3 length: 13 amino acids. This CDR3 is CAGGPSTKNIQYF. As DNA, the CDR3 is TGTGCTGGCGGACCTTCTACCAAAAACATTCAGTACTTC.

The chain recombines TRBV2 with TRBJ2-1; D unclear. The V end was cut by 3 bases, the J end by 8 bases, with 17 bases between. The CDR3 sequence is 15 residues long. Germline values: CDR1 SNHLY, CDR2 FYNNEI. CDR3 nucleotides: TGTGCCAGCAGTGATATGCACTACACCTTAGATGAGCAGTTCTTC. Translating it yields CASSDMHYTLDEQFF. Filled out from reference TRBV2 and TRBJ2-1, the complete variable domain reads EPEVTQTPSHQVTQMGQEVILRCVPISNHLYFYWYRQILGQKVEFLVSFYNNEISEKSEIFDDQFSVERPDGSNFTLKIRSTKLEDSAMYFCASSDMHYTLDEQFFGPGTRLTVL.

The rearrangement uses TRBV5-5 and TRBJ2-1, with 8 bases that match TRBD1. The CDR3 is 16 amino acids. The V gene's germline CDR1 is SGHKS and CDR2 YYEKEE (reference sequence). After removal of 3 bases from V and 5 bases from J, the junction contained 10 bases not matched to a gene. CDR3: CASSSFPGQANNEQFF. Here the CDR3 DNA reads TGTGCCAGCAGCTCCTTCCCGGGACAGGCGAACAATGAGCAGTTCTTC.

The V gene is TRBV18, the J gene TRBJ2-5; no reliable D call. There are 16 residues in the CDR3. Germline V lookup: CDR1 KGHSH, CDR2 LQKENI. The germline V and J ends were trimmed by 1 base and 1 base, with 13 bases remaining between them. The CDR3 DNA follows: TGTGCCAGCTCACCACTCGGTGGGGTACCCCAAGAGACCCAGTACTTC. This translates into CASSPLGGVPQETQYF.

For the CDR3, the DNA is TGCGCCAGCAGTGCCGGGACGGATTATGGCTACACCTTC. Its protein is CASSAGTDYGYTF. The chain has TRBV5-1 and TRBJ1-2; D possibly corresponds to TRBD1 (5 bases). CDR1 and CDR2 from the germline V gene are SGHRS and YFSETQ. V lost 5 bases and J lost 5, with 13 bases in between. The CDR3 spans 13 residues. Full variable domain (missing parts from reference TRBV5-1 and TRBJ1-2): KAGVTQTPRYLIKTRGQQVTLSCSPISGHRSVSWYQQTPGQGLQFLFEYFSETQRNKGNFPGRFSGRQFSNSRSEMNVSTLELGDSALYLCASSAGTDYGYTFGSGTRLTVV.

Points on this clonotype: A clone one base away is much larger, so this may be a read error. The genes are TRBV6-5 and TRBJ2-1; no reliable D call. This CDR3 region has 15 residues. Germline V gene sequence: CDR1 MNHEY, CDR2 SVGAGI. The CDR3 loop reads CASSSGRGSYTEQFF. The DNA of the CDR3 is TGTGCCAGCAGTTCCGGGCGCGGCTCCTACACTGAGCAGTTCTTC.

V usage is TRBV3-1 and J usage is TRBJ2-7, with D uncertain. V was trimmed by 1 base and J by 3 bases, leaving 7 bases between them. The CDR3 covers 13 residues. Germline values: CDR1 LGHDT, CDR2 YNNKEL (reference sequence). Written as DNA, the CDR3 is TGTGCCAGCAGCCAAGGTTACAACTACGAGCAGTACTTC. It is translated as CASSQGYNYEQYF.

This clonotype was counted a few times. V usage is TRBV6-2 or TRBV6-3 and J usage is TRBJ2-7; unclear D gene. Germline assignment: CDR1 MNHEY and CDR2 SVGEGT. The CDR3 covers 13 residues. V lost 5 bases and J 3 bases, leaving 11 bases between the germline ends. CDR3 amino acids: CASSHLDGYEQYF. The CDR3 nucleotides are TGTGCCAGCAGTCACCTGGATGGCTACGAGCAGTACTTC.

The chain joins TRBV10-3 to TRBJ2-3; 8 bases are shared with TRBD2. The CDR3 covers 17 residues. CDR1 and CDR2 (germline): ENHRY, SYGVKD. J gave up 1 base and V 3 bases, and 9 bases lay outside the gene matches. The CDR3 nucleotides read TGTGCCATCAGTGATAGGTTGGCGGGGGGACGCACAGATACGCAGTATTTT. Amino acids: CAISDRLAGGRTDTQYF.

The chain carries TRBV3-1 and TRBJ2-2, with D tentatively TRBD1 or TRBD2 (5 bases each). Germline V lookup: CDR1 LGHDT, CDR2 YNNKEL (reference sequence). V was trimmed by 0 bases and J by 4 bases, leaving 15 bases between them. This CDR3 spans 17 amino acids. The CDR3 reads CASSQEWYGASTGELFF. As DNA, the CDR3 is TGTGCCAGCAGCCAAGAATGGTACGGGGCCTCCACCGGGGAGCTGTTTTTT.

The rearrangement links TRBV4-1 to TRBJ1-2, with D uncertain. With 0 bases removed from V and 7 bases from J, the gap between germline ends came to 9 bases. The CDR3 extends over 13 amino acids. Germline CDR1 MGHRA, CDR2 YSYEKL. The CDR3 sequence: CASSQEPKLGYTF. CDR3 bases: TGCGCCAGCAGCCAAGAACCCAAACTTGGCTACACCTTC.

This clonotype was counted ten times or more. V usage is TRBV7-3 and J usage is TRBJ2-2; no clear D gene. The germline V gene encodes CDR1 SGHTA and CDR2 FQGTGA. Trimming stripped 3 bases from V and 4 bases from J, with 12 bases between. This CDR3 is built from 15 residues. This chain's CDR3 is CASSLGTLSTGELFF. In DNA form, the CDR3 reads TGTGCCAGCAGCTTGGGCACTCTTAGCACCGGGGAGCTGTTTTTT.

This clonotype was detected ten times or more. The CDR3 sequence is CASSRRAANTEAFF. DNA of the CDR3: TGTGCCAGCAGCAGGAGGGCGGCGAACACTGAAGCTTTCTTT. This sequence joins TRBV7-8 and TRBJ1-1; D call uncertain. Trimming shortened V by 5 bases and J by 1 base, and 11 bases separated the two germline ends. The CDR3 sequence is 14 residues long. Germline assignment: CDR1 SGHVS and CDR2 FQNEAQ.

V usage is TRBV6-5 and J usage is TRBJ2-3; a weak D match, TRBD2 (7 bases). CDR3 length: 15 residues. CDR1 is MNHEY, CDR2 SVGAGI, per germline. V shed 6 bases and J shed 1 base, with 14 bases lying between them. CDR3 in DNA: TGTGCCAGCAGCTGGGGGGGCGGTGGCACAGATACGCAGTATTTT. As protein: CASSWGGGGTDTQYF.

This clonotype turned up a few times. V usage is TRBV5-1 and J usage is TRBJ1-1; maybe TRBD1 (6 bases). The CDR3 extends over 15 amino acids. The V gene lost 4 bases and the J gene lost 1 base, with 14 bases spanning the gap. The germline V gene encodes CDR1 SGHRS and CDR2 YFSETQ. CDR3 residues: CASSPLGQPNTEAFF. CDR3 sequence (DNA): TGCGCCAGCAGCCCACTAGGACAGCCGAACACTGAAGCTTTCTTT.

This clonotype was picked up a small number of times. The chain combines TRBV7-9 with TRBJ1-1; D call uncertain. V was shortened by 6 bases and J by 7 bases, with 12 bases between the two germline ends. In germline, CDR1 is SEHNR, CDR2 FQNEAQ (reference sequence). The CDR3 consists of 12 residues. CDR3 nucleotide sequence: TGTGCCAGCAGTGGGAGGTCCATTGAAGCTTTCTTT. Translated: CASSGRSIEAFF.

There are a few counts of this clonotype. The V and J genes are TRBV5-1 and TRBJ1-1, with D unresolved. This CDR3 has 14 amino acids. Per germline, CDR1 SGHRS and CDR2 YFSETQ. Trimming took off 0 bases at V and 1 base at J, with 7 bases between the two ends. As DNA, the CDR3 is TGCGCCAGCAGCTTGGGGGTGCAGAACACTGAAGCTTTCTTT. Residues: CASSLGVQNTEAFF.

This clonotype was detected many times. The V and J genes are TRBV20-1 and TRBJ2-5; D remains ambiguous. CDR3 size: 15 residues. V was cut by 1 base and J by 5 bases, with 17 bases left in between. The germline gives CDR1 DFQATT, CDR2 SNEGSKA (reference sequence). CDR3 DNA: TGCAGTGCTAGAGCTGTGGTTGAACAGTTGGAGACCCAGTACTTC. Translating gives CSARAVVEQLETQYF.

V and J are TRBV4-2 and TRBJ1-1, with D possibly being TRBD1 (5 bases). This CDR3 is built from 15 residues. CDR1 and CDR2 (germline): LGHNA, YNFKEQ. Trimming removed 5 bases from V and 4 bases from J, with 17 bases in between. The CDR3 spells CASSDGDQAGTEAFF. DNA of the CDR3: TGTGCCAGCAGCGATGGGGACCAGGCTGGCACTGAAGCTTTCTTT.

This clonotype has more than one count but fewer than ten. The chain uses TRBV4-2 and TRBJ1-3, with 7 bases aligning to TRBD1. The trim removed 1 base at V and 4 bases at J, leaving 4 bases unmatched. Germline V gene lookup returns CDR1 LGHNA and CDR2 YNFKEQ. This CDR3 has 15 amino acids. The CDR3, as DNA: TGTGCCAGCAGCCAAGTTCCGGGACAGGGAAACACCATATATTTT. Protein: CASSQVPGQGNTIYF.

This clonotype was seen a handful of times. The chain couples TRBV20-1 to TRBJ1-4, with 10 bases that match TRBD1. The CDR3 runs 14 residues. The junction had 7 bases not matched to a gene; V was cut back by 4 bases and J by 8 bases. Germline V gene lookup returns CDR1 DFQATT and CDR2 SNEGSKA (reference sequence). CDR3 nucleotide sequence: TGCAGTGCTAAAGTGACAGGGGGCGACGAAAAACTGTTTTTT. This codes for CSAKVTGGDEKLFF.